The 18 T cell receptor beta chains given below trace back to one sample, sequenced in a study of T-cell reconstitution after alpha-beta-depleted transplantation in children. The library targeted TCRbeta and was prepared with unique molecular identifiers. TCRdb used MiXCR to reprocess the PCR reads, holding one entry per CDR3 protein. This table has 800,000 to 1,000,000 distinct CDR3 sequences, roughly 29% appearing once. Sample: PBMCs, mostly from graft donor cells, taken 360 days after TCRalphabeta/CD19-depleted stem cell transplant. These receptors were taken from a boy under three years old who had a stem cell transplant for SCID, so the T cells may come from the graft donor.

In its sample, this clonotype was seen a few times. The gene calls are TRBV6-1 and TRBJ2-3; 13 positions match TRBD2. This CDR3 region has 15 residues. With V trimmed by 4 bases and J by 6 bases, 4 bases remained unmatched. The germline CDR1 and CDR2 sequences are MNHNS and SASEGT. Here the CDR3 DNA reads TGTGCCAGCAGTGCCAAGACTAGCGGGGGGGATACGCAGTATTTT. It codes for CASSAKTSGGDTQYF.

The chain joins TRBV9 to TRBJ2-6; D uncertain. The CDR3 is made up of 15 amino acids. The V and J ends lost 0 bases and 3 bases respectively, with 7 bases between them. Germline lookup yields CDR1 SGDLS and CDR2 YYNGEE. The CDR3 loop reads CASSVAASGANVLTF. The CDR3 DNA follows: TGTGCCAGCAGCGTAGCTGCGAGTGGGGCCAACGTCCTGACTTTC.

This clonotype was detected only a few times. V is TRBV20-1 and J is TRBJ2-7; no reliable D call. Trimming removed 0 bases at V and 2 bases at J, with 14 bases between. This CDR3 comprises 15 residues. Germline V gene data show CDR1 as DFQATT and CDR2 as SNEGSKA (reference sequence). The CDR3 DNA reads TGCAGTGCTAGAGATTTCCGGCAGCCAACCTACGAGCAGTACTTC. Protein sequence: CSARDFRQPTYEQYF.

This clonotype appeared a few times. This chain connects TRBV5-1 to TRBJ1-4, with D tentatively TRBD1 (5 bases). The CDR3 length is 16 residues. V was trimmed by 4 bases and J by 7 bases, leaving 20 bases between them. Germline CDR1 reads SGHRS; CDR2 reads YFSETQ. For the CDR3, the DNA is TGCGCCAGCAGCCCCGGACTAGGGGAGGTGGTTGAAAAACTGTTTTTT. This encodes CASSPGLGEVVEKLFF.

This clonotype appeared a few times. The V call is TRBV6-1, the J call TRBJ2-2; TRBD1 matches at 9 bases. This CDR3 has 14 amino acids. The V segment lost 6 bases and the J segment 5 bases; nucleotides outside the gene matches: 4. The V gene's germline CDR1 is MNHNS and CDR2 SASEGT. CDR3 sequence (DNA): TGTGCCAGCAGGGACAGGGGTGGGACCGGGGAGCTGTTTTTT. Translating gives CASRDRGGTGELFF.

To note about this clonotype: An end of the junction differs from the germline gene, which may be a read error. The rearrangement uses TRBV20-1 and TRBJ1-2, with D hard to call. Looked up from germline, CDR1 is DFQATT and CDR2 is SNEGSKA (reference sequence). The CDR3 loop spans 13 amino acids. CDR3 nucleotides: TGCAATGCTAGGAACGGCCTTAACTATGGCTACACCTTC. This codes for CNARNGLNYGYTF.

This rearrangement joins TRBV6-1 to TRBJ2-1; maybe TRBD1 (6 bases). CDR3 length: 14 amino acids. V lost 6 bases to trimming and J lost 7 bases, with 16 bases between them. CDR1 and CDR2 (germline): MNHNS, SASEGT. The CDR3 here is CASSRGPLGNEQFF. In DNA form, the CDR3 reads TGTGCCAGCAGCAGGGGCCCCCTTGGGAATGAGCAGTTCTTC.

V and J are TRBV19 and TRBJ2-1; 11 nucleotides line up with TRBD1. Germline loops: CDR1 LNHDA, CDR2 SQIVND (reference sequence). The CDR3 length is 15 residues. Trimming took 5 bases from V and 10 from J; bases not matched to a gene: 10. This CDR3 reads CASSSAGTGGMEQFF. The CDR3 DNA follows: TGTGCCAGTAGTTCAGCCGGGACAGGGGGAATGGAGCAGTTCTTC.

The V call is TRBV20-1, the J call TRBJ1-5, with 8 bases that match TRBD1. V shed 5 bases and J 6 bases; nucleotides not matched to a gene: 6. The CDR3 extends over 13 amino acids. Germline values: CDR1 DFQATT, CDR2 SNEGSKA (reference sequence). The CDR3: CSALPGGGQPQHF. CDR3 nucleotide sequence: TGCAGTGCTCTTCCAGGGGGCGGTCAGCCCCAGCATTTT.

The chain employs TRBV29-1 and TRBJ2-5; TRBD1 matches 9 bases. V was pared by 3 bases and J by 2 bases, with 10 bases of the junction left unmatched. This CDR3 has 16 amino acids. Per the germline V gene, CDR1 is SQVTM and CDR2 is ANQGSEA. The CDR3 region has the DNA TGCAGCGTTGAGCGGGGTTGGGGACAGGGTCAAGAGACCCAGTACTTC. The encoded protein is CSVERGWGQGQETQYF.

This clonotype showed up just a few times. The chain carries TRBV5-6 and TRBJ1-1; unclear D gene. CDR1 and CDR2 (germline): SGHDT, YYEEEE. Trimming left V 0 bases short and J 4 bases short, with 16 bases between. The CDR3 contains 16 residues. CDR3 bases: TGTGCCAGCAGCTTGGGAGGGCGGGAGGCTCTCACTGAAGCTTTCTTT. It codes for CASSLGGREALTEAFF.

This chain connects TRBV6-5 to TRBJ1-2; D is possibly TRBD1 (6 bases). Germline CDR1 reads MNHEY; CDR2 reads SVGAGI. Trimming left V 2 bases short and J 2 bases short, with 18 bases between. CDR3 length: 17 residues. CDR3 sequence: CASSYRDGHQGNYGYTF. The CDR3, as DNA: TGTGCCAGCAGTTACAGGGATGGCCATCAGGGGAACTATGGCTACACCTTC.

This clonotype was seen at least ten times. V usage is TRBV28 and J usage is TRBJ1-3, with D hard to call. V was clipped by 5 bases and J by 0 bases, with 14 bases between them. Germline V gene data show CDR1 as MDHEN and CDR2 as SYDVKM. This CDR3 is built from 16 residues. The CDR3 bases are TGTGCCAGCAGTCGGGCACCTTACTTCTCTGGAAACACCATATATTTT. Translation: CASSRAPYFSGNTIYF.

This chain uses TRBV29-1 with TRBJ2-5; 10 bases match TRBD2. CDR1 SQVTM and CDR2 ANQGSEA come from the germline V gene. V was clipped by 4 bases and J by 0 bases; unmatched bases: 8. This CDR3 region has 16 residues. The CDR3 loop reads CSVGLAGVSHQETQYF. In DNA form, the CDR3 reads TGCAGCGTTGGCCTAGCGGGGGTCTCCCACCAAGAGACCCAGTACTTC. Drawing the rest from reference TRBV29-1 and TRBJ2-5, the complete variable domain is SAVISQKPSRDICQRGTSLTIQCQVDSQVTMMFWYRQQPGQSLTLIATANQGSEATYESGFVIDKFPISRPNLTFSTLTVSNMSPEDSSIYLCSVGLAGVSHQETQYFGPGTRLLVL.

V is TRBV15 and J is TRBJ2-4; the match to TRBD1 covers 9 bases. J was trimmed by 3 bases and V by 1 base; bases with no gene match: 1. The length of the CDR3 is 15 residues. Germline V gene lookup returns CDR1 LNHNV and CDR2 YYDKDF (reference sequence). The CDR3 loop reads CATSRGTGVKNIQYF. The CDR3 DNA reads TGTGCCACCAGCAGAGGGACAGGGGTCAAAAACATTCAGTACTTC.

This clonotype was counted between two and nine times. The J gene is TRBJ2-7, the V gene TRBV5-1; perhaps TRBD1 as D (6 bases). Germline lookup yields CDR1 SGHRS and CDR2 YFSETQ. The CDR3 covers 14 residues. V lost 4 bases and J lost 1, with 12 bases in between. The chain's CDR3 is CASSQGSASYEQYF. In nucleotides, the CDR3 is TGCGCCAGCAGCCAGGGGTCGGCGTCCTACGAGCAGTACTTC.

This sequence joins TRBV12-3 or TRBV12-4 and TRBJ2-7; a possible D gene is TRBD2 (5 bases). V was cut by 1 base and J by 3 bases, with 13 bases left in between. This CDR3 is built from 15 residues. This CDR3 is CASSLGGSGFYEQYF. The CDR3, as DNA: TGTGCCAGCAGTTTAGGAGGGAGTGGGTTCTACGAGCAGTACTTC.

This clonotype was observed a handful of times. The gene calls are TRBV12-3 or TRBV12-4 and TRBJ2-1; no firm D call. CDR3 length: 11 residues. V gave up 7 bases and J gave up 6 bases, with 7 bases separating them. This CDR3 is CASTQANEQFF. The CDR3 DNA reads as TGTGCCAGCACCCAGGCCAATGAGCAGTTCTTC.